This T cell receptor (beta chain) was retrieved from a study of human T cells and chemical hapten exposure. For the study at large: Patients, predominantly female, presented with alopecia areata, totalis or universalis. Overall study findings and caveats: TCRs at high frequency, those above 1 in 1000, did not change with DPC sensitization. The count of PT1 expanded TCRs correlated positively with patch test score.

This clonotype was counted once. The antigen is unknown. Library construction involved attaching unique molecular identifiers to individual cDNA molecules, which allowed quantitative, reproducible TCR counting. TCRdb reprocessed the RACE reads with MiXCR, giving one entry per CDR3 protein. Of tens of thousands of distinct CDR3 sequences listed, 10% to 15% are singletons. Stated time point: patch test 3, about 24 weeks after DPC sensitization. Specified treatment: therapeutic diphenylcyclopropenone sensitization with weekly scalp DPC. The clonotype originates from a woman aged 50 to 60 with alopecia areata. Some clones in this sample may be carry-over from other donors' samples. The sequencing here drew on whole blood, taken in connection with sensitization to the hapten diphenylcyclopropenone (DPC).

The CDR3 DNA reads TGTGCCAGCAGCCACGACAGCCGCGATCAGCCCCAGCATTTT. Residues: CASSHDSRDQPQHF. The gene calls are TRBV4-2 and TRBJ1-5, with D possibly TRBD1 on 5 matching bases. Trimming removed 3 bases at V and 5 bases at J, with 11 bases between. CDR1 is LGHNA and CDR2 is YNFKEQ in the germline V gene. This CDR3 is 14 amino acids long.